A single sample gave rise to the 24 T cell receptor beta chains below, sequenced in a study of blood T cell repertoires in COVID-19 (TCRdb year 2020). The receptor library was made with the immunoSEQ multiplex PCR assay. TCRdb retrieved this table from immuneACCESS and kept in-frame rearrangements only. Not all clones are present; in checked studies, unresolved V genes account for under half, and no reason is known for the remainder. The sample profile shows 30,000 to 45,000 clones; over 80% of them were found once. The biggest ten clones account for 14% of the sample. The source material was peripheral blood. These receptor sequences come from a human donor in a cohort sampled during active COVID-19.

With regard to this clone: Other DNA sequences in the sample encode the same CDR3. This chain links TRBV9 with TRBJ2-2; 7 bases map to TRBD1. The germline CDR1 and CDR2 sequences are SGDLS and YYNGEE. The CDR3 loop spans 15 amino acids. Germline trimming cut 4 bases from V and 3 bases from J; bases unmatched to any gene: 6. This chain's CDR3 is CASSPRDRDTGELFF. The DNA of the CDR3 is TGTGCCAGCAGCCCCAGAGACAGGGACACCGGGGAGCTGTTTTTT.

The chain carries TRBV5-6 and TRBJ2-5; TRBD2 is a possible D gene (6 bases). V was clipped by 2 bases and J by 3 bases, with 17 bases between them. This CDR3 is 16 amino acids long. Germline assignment: CDR1 SGHDT and CDR2 YYEEEE. CDR3 sequence (DNA): TGTGCCAGCAGCTTATTAGCGGAGACGACCAAAGAGACCCAGTACTTC. This encodes CASSLLAETTKETQYF. The full variable domain, rest sourced from reference TRBV5-6 and TRBJ2-5, is DAGVTQSPTHLIKTRGQQVTLRCSPKSGHDTVSWYQQALGQGPQFIFQYYEEEERQRGNFPDRFSGHQFPNYSSELNVNALLLGDSALYLCASSLLAETTKETQYFGPGTRLLVL.

CDR3 amino acids: CASSEPPVSGAETQYF. The CDR3, as DNA: TGTGCCAGCAGTGAGCCCCCCGTAAGCGGGGCGGAGACCCAGTACTTC. The V gene is TRBV25-1, the J gene TRBJ2-5, with 7 nucleotides matching TRBD2. The CDR3 loop spans 16 amino acids. The V gene end was trimmed by 3 bases and the J gene end by 5 bases; junction bases not matched to a gene: 12. Per the germline V gene, CDR1 is MGHDK and CDR2 is SYGVNS.

Only a few counts were recorded for this clone. This chain connects TRBV5-1 to TRBJ2-2, with D unclear. This CDR3 comprises 14 residues. CDR1 is SGHRS, CDR2 YFSETQ, per germline. V gave up 3 bases and J gave up 6 bases, with 12 bases separating them. Written as DNA, the CDR3 is TGCGCCAGCAGCTCCACCCTGCAGGCCGGGGAGCTGTTTTTT. Amino acid sequence: CASSSTLQAGELFF.

The chain carries TRBV7-2 and TRBJ1-1; D perhaps matches TRBD1 (5 bases). V was pared by 6 bases and J by 6 bases, with 14 bases between. This CDR3 is 13 amino acids long. Germline V gene sequence: CDR1 SGHTA, CDR2 FQGNSA. CDR3 loop: CASRVGAYPEAFF. CDR3 nucleotide sequence: TGTGCCAGCAGGGTAGGGGCTTATCCTGAAGCTTTCTTT.

V and J are TRBV19 and TRBJ1-1, with D unresolved. Trimming left V 4 bases short and J 8 bases short, with 8 bases between. Germline V gene lookup returns CDR1 LNHDA and CDR2 SQIVND (reference sequence). The CDR3 contains 11 residues. DNA for the CDR3: TGTGCCAGTAGTAATGGGAGAGAAGCTTTCTTT. Its protein product is CASSNGREAFF.

The chain links TRBV9 to TRBJ1-4, with D possibly being TRBD1 (5 bases). V was cut by 0 bases and J by 5 bases, with 8 bases left in between. The germline V gene encodes CDR1 SGDLS and CDR2 YYNGEE. The CDR3 has 14 amino acids. The CDR3 reads CASSVGGGNEKLFF. CDR3 sequence (DNA): TGTGCCAGCAGCGTAGGCGGGGGAAATGAAAAACTGTTTTTT.

This clone has more than one count but fewer than ten. The V gene is TRBV5-1, the J gene TRBJ1-1; D is unclear. This CDR3 is built from 13 residues. V lost 5 bases, J lost 2 bases, and 10 bases lay in between. CDR1 and CDR2 (germline): SGHRS, YFSETQ. DNA of the CDR3: TGCGCCAGCAGGGCCGAGGTTAACACTGAAGCTTTCTTT. This translates into CASRAEVNTEAFF.

CDR3 sequence (DNA): TGTGCCAGCAGCTTTGAAGGGGGCCTTTACGAGCAGTACTTC. It is translated as CASSFEGGLYEQYF. The chain couples TRBV7-2 to TRBJ2-7; 7 positions match TRBD1. Germline V gene data show CDR1 as SGHTA and CDR2 as FQGNSA. Trimming took 3 bases from V and 4 from J; bases not matched to a gene: 6. The CDR3 loop spans 14 amino acids. The entire variable domain, with the rest obtained from reference TRBV7-2 and TRBJ2-7, is as follows: GAGVSQSPSNKVTEKGKDVELRCDPISGHTALYWYRQSLGQGLEFLIYFQGNSAPDKSGLPSDRFSAERTGGSVSTLTIQRTQQEDSAVYLCASSFEGGLYEQYFGPGTRLTVT.

The chain recombines TRBV19 with TRBJ1-2, with D tentatively TRBD1 (5 bases). Germline V gene data show CDR1 as LNHDA and CDR2 as SQIVND (reference sequence). Trimming left V 7 bases short and J 4 bases short, with 10 bases between. This CDR3 region has 12 residues. Here the CDR3 DNA reads TGTGCCAGTACCCGACAGAGCTATGGCTACACCTTC. Amino acids: CASTRQSYGYTF.

The chain carries TRBV2 and TRBJ2-2, with D possibly matching TRBD1 (6 bases). Germline CDR1 is SNHLY and CDR2 is FYNNEI. The V and J ends lost 6 bases and 5 bases respectively, with 10 bases between them. There are 13 residues in the CDR3. This CDR3 is CASSPRGTGELFF. The DNA of the CDR3 is TGTGCCAGCAGCCCCAGGGGAACCGGGGAGCTGTTTTTT.

The rearrangement joins TRBV7-6 to TRBJ2-3, with D maybe TRBD2 (7 bases). This CDR3 has 17 residues. Trimming shortened V by 1 base and J by 0 bases, and 14 bases separated the two germline ends. Germline loops: CDR1 SGHVS, CDR2 FNYEAQ. CDR3 sequence: CASSLEGGVLSTDTQYF. The CDR3 nucleotides are TGTGCCAGCAGCTTAGAGGGGGGGGTCCTGAGCACAGATACGCAGTATTTT.

The chain recombines TRBV7-8 with TRBJ2-2, with a possible D match to TRBD1 (6 bases). V lost 5 bases and J 5 bases, leaving 21 bases between the germline ends. Per germline, CDR1 SGHVS and CDR2 FQNEAQ. The CDR3 covers 17 residues. The CDR3 nucleotides read TGTGCCAGCAGCCCAGGGGAGATCTCCATATTTACCGGGGAGCTGTTTTTT. The encoded protein is CASSPGEISIFTGELFF.

V gene TRBV5-6 combines with J gene TRBJ1-1, with D possibly being TRBD1 (5 bases). Germline V CDR1 and CDR2: SGHDT, YYEEEE. Trimming shortened V by 4 bases and J by 0 bases, and 19 bases separated the two germline ends. This CDR3 contains 17 residues. The CDR3, as DNA: TGTGCCAGCAGCCGTCGGACAAGGGGACTCATGAACACTGAAGCTTTCTTT. This gives the protein CASSRRTRGLMNTEAFF. Complete variable domain (other parts from reference TRBV5-6 and TRBJ1-1): DAGVTQSPTHLIKTRGQQVTLRCSPKSGHDTVSWYQQALGQGPQFIFQYYEEEERQRGNFPDRFSGHQFPNYSSELNVNALLLGDSALYLCASSRRTRGLMNTEAFFGQGTRLTVV.

A note on this clone: Other DNA sequences within the sample encode an identical CDR3. The J gene is TRBJ1-5, the V gene TRBV9, with D maybe TRBD1 (6 bases). CDR1 and CDR2 from the germline V gene are SGDLS and YYNGEE. V was trimmed by 3 bases and J by 1 base, leaving 8 bases between them. This CDR3 has 14 residues. In DNA form, the CDR3 reads TGTGCCAGCAGCGGGACAGACAGCAATCAGCCCCAGCATTTT. Its translation is CASSGTDSNQPQHF.

The CDR3 nucleotides are TGCAGCGTTGAAGGAGGAATCAGGGGAAGAACTGAAGCTTTCTTT. Its protein is CSVEGGIRGRTEAFF. The V gene is TRBV29-1, the J gene TRBJ1-1, with D possibly matching TRBD1 (6 bases). V gave up 1 base and J gave up 5 bases, with 17 bases separating them. The CDR3 loop spans 15 amino acids. Germline lookup yields CDR1 SQVTM and CDR2 ANQGSEA.

This clone was found once. CDR3 bases: TGCGCCAGCAGTCAAGACAGAGGTAATGAAAAACTGTTTTTT. This sequence encodes CASSQDRGNEKLFF. The gene calls are TRBV23-1 and TRBJ1-4; D is possibly TRBD1 (5 bases). TRBV23-1 is noted as an ORF with a role that remains uncertain. The CDR3 contains 14 residues. Trimming shortened V by 2 bases and J by 4 bases, and 8 bases separated the two germline ends.

V and J are TRBV30 and TRBJ1-2; D call uncertain. The germline gives CDR1 GTSNPN, CDR2 SVGIG (reference sequence). The CDR3 loop spans 15 amino acids. V lost 2 bases, J lost 8 bases, and 21 bases lay in between. CDR3 sequence: CAWSITSNGERGYTF. The DNA of the CDR3 is TGTGCCTGGAGTATAACTAGTAACGGCGAAAGGGGCTACACCTTC.

The chain is built from TRBV6-4 and TRBJ2-5, with D uncertain. Germline V gene sequence: CDR1 MRHNA, CDR2 SNTAGT. The CDR3 runs 15 residues. Trimming pared 2 bases from V and 5 bases from J, leaving 15 bases between. The CDR3 DNA follows: TGTGCCAGCAGTGACGTCTTTGGGCCTCGGGAGACCCAGTACTTC. Its translation is CASSDVFGPRETQYF.

This clone was counted a few times. The gene calls are TRBV7-6 and TRBJ1-1; D not certain. V lost 2 bases and J lost 1, with 8 bases in between. CDR1 and CDR2 (germline): SGHVS, FNYEAQ. The CDR3 runs 14 residues. CDR3 amino acids: CASSLRTQNTEAFF. The DNA for the CDR3 is TGTGCCAGCAGCTTAAGAACTCAGAACACTGAAGCTTTCTTT.

The gene calls are TRBV5-4 and TRBJ1-1, with a tentative D call TRBD1 (5 bases). V was shortened by 9 bases and J by 0 bases, with 9 bases between the two germline ends. Looked up from germline, CDR1 is SGHNT and CDR2 is YYREEE (reference sequence). CDR3 length: 12 amino acids. As DNA, the CDR3 is TGTGCCATAGGGGAAATGAACACTGAAGCTTTCTTT. Translating it yields CAIGEMNTEAFF.

This clone was seen a single time. The chain recombines TRBV7-2 with TRBJ2-1; 8 positions agree with TRBD1. The CDR3 is made up of 16 amino acids. V shed 5 bases, J shed 7 bases, and the junction held 13 bases outside the gene matches. The germline V gene has CDR1 SGHTA and CDR2 FQGNSA. CDR3 coding DNA: TGTGCCAGCAGCACTAGGGGCAGGGGGCTGGGGAATGAGCAGTTCTTC. It translates to CASSTRGRGLGNEQFF.

The rearrangement joins TRBV6-5 to TRBJ1-5; TRBD1 might be the D (6 bases). Germline loops: CDR1 MNHEY, CDR2 SVGAGI. The length of the CDR3 is 14 residues. Trimming took off 5 bases at V and 6 bases at J, with 14 bases between the two ends. CDR3 DNA: TGTGCCAGCAGTCTGGGCAGGGGTGGTCAGCCCCAGCATTTT. Translated: CASSLGRGGQPQHF.

The J gene is TRBJ2-7, the V gene TRBV20-1; tentatively, D is TRBD2 (7 bases). Germline CDR1 DFQATT, CDR2 SNEGSKA (reference sequence). The CDR3 has 11 amino acids. This chain's CDR3 is CAGAPFYEQYF. In DNA, the CDR3 is TGCGCGGGGGCGCCATTCTACGAGCAGTACTTC.